This T cell receptor (beta chain) was profiled in a study of early T cells in non-severe SARS-CoV-2 infection. Study-wide background: The input, bulk RNA from unsorted whole blood, was sequenced, and chains were unpaired.

In TCRdb, the 5' RACE reads were re-called with MiXCR into one record per CDR3 protein. The sample has approximately 70,000 distinct CDR3 sequences, 10% seen once. Between the trimmed V and J ends, which lost 6 bases and 8 bases, there was a span of 16 bases. In germline, CDR1 is MNHNY, CDR2 SVGAGI (reference sequence). This CDR3 comprises 14 residues. Study-level results: There was a bias toward anti-spike CD8 responses in VDJdb matching, which missed private and CD4 specificities.

In regard to this clonotype: The antigen remains unidentified.

The sequenced sample was whole blood, obtained at baseline. The chain couples TRBV6-6 to TRBJ1-4; D unresolved. This sequence was found in an adult who was a healthcare worker with PCR-confirmed SARS-CoV-2 infection or an uninfected control (not recorded which). The CDR3 loop is CASRKTGLEEKLFF. The CDR3 DNA reads as TGTGCCAGCAGGAAGACTGGCCTGGAGGAAAAACTGTTTTTT.